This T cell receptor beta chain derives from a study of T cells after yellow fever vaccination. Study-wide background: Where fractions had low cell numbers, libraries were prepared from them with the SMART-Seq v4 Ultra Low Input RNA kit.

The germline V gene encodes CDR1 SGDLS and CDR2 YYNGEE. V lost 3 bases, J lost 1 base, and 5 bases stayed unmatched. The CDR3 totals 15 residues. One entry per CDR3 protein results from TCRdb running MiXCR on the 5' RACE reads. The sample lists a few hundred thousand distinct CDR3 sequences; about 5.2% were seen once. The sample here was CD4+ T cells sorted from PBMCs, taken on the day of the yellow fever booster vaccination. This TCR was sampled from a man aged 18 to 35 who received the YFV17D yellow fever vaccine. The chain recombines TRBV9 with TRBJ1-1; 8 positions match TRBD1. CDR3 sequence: CASSGYRGGNTEAFF. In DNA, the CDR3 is TGTGCCAGCAGCGGATACAGGGGGGGGAACACTGAAGCTTTCTTT.